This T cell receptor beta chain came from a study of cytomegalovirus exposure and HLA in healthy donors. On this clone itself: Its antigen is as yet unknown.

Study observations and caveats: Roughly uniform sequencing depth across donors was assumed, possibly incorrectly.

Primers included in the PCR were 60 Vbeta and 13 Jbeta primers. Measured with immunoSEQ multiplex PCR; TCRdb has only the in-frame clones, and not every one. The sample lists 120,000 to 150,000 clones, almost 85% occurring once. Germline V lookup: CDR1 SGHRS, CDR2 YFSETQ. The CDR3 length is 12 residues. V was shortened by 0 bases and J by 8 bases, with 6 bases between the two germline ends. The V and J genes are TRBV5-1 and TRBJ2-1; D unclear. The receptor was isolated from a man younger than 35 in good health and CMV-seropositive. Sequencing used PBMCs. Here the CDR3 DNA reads TGCGCCAGCAGCTTGGCGGCGGATGAGCAGTTCTTC. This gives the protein CASSLAADEQFF.